Included here is one T cell receptor (beta chain) sequence, with context. This record comes from a study of blood T cell repertoires in COVID-19. Study summary: Sites in the United States, Italy and Spain provided acute and convalescent COVID-19 samples. In each case, the material was cDNA or gDNA derived from T cells, B-cell-depleted T cells, or PBMCs.

CDR3 length: 14 amino acids. CDR1 is LGHNT and CDR2 is FRNRAP in the germline V gene. Trimming took 6 bases from V and 4 from J, leaving 12 bases between them. In the source study's methods: How many nucleated cells were present was estimated from reference gene primer amplification. Libraries were prepared by immunoSEQ multiplex PCR; TCRdb keeps only in-frame clonotypes and omits some of them. For V, J and clone size, that table is used; D and trimming come from the DNA. The sample records about 210,000 clones, approximately 80% being singletons. Living in 25 or so US areas, the participants were between about 18 and 100 years of age.

The sample was PBMCs or T cells enriched from blood (not recorded which). The origin of this receptor is a man aged 35 to 55 who had recovered from COVID-19. The chain is built from TRBV12-5 and TRBJ2-2; a possible D gene is TRBD1 (6 bases). CDR3: CASGYQGGTGELFF. The CDR3 DNA sequence: TGTGCTAGTGGCTACCAAGGGGGCACCGGGGAGCTGTTTTTT.